This T cell receptor beta chain derives from a study of CD8 T cells in ankylosing spondylitis. Study results and limitations: Disease-linked clones were found to be CD8+ and relatively rare in peripheral blood. A motif of eight or nine highly homologous TCR beta variants was seen as apparently characteristic of ankylosing spondylitis blood. Certain motif variants had earlier appeared in reactive arthritis synovial fluid and blood. Disease-linked clones reportedly concentrated significantly in matched ankylosing spondylitis synovial fluid.

This CDR3 is 16 amino acids long. V was cut by 0 bases and J by 2 bases, with 11 bases left in between. Quantitative 5'-RACE with molecular barcodes generated TCR beta libraries. TCRdb processed the 5' RACE reads anew with MiXCR; each CDR3 protein has one entry. Of under 850,000 distinct CDR3 sequences in the sample, under 20% were seen once. As to this clonotype: The antigen remains unidentified.

The source material was blood, either unsorted or a sorted T cell fraction (not recorded which). The chain recombines TRBV12-3 or TRBV12-4 with TRBJ1-5; tentatively, D is TRBD1 (5 bases). This sequence was found in a male donor with ankylosing spondylitis. The CDR3 region has the DNA TGTGCCAGCAGTTTAGCGGGGGACGGGCGCAATCAGCCCCAGCATTTT. Translation gives CASSLAGDGRNQPQHF.